Listed here are 25 T cell receptor beta chains from one sample, sequenced in a study of Ad26.COV2.S vaccination and SARS-CoV-2 variants. The treatment: about 20 received Ad26.COV2.S at low or high dose, single or two shots; about 5 received placebo; per-sample allocation not given. Samples analyzed were those drawn on day 63 after the first vaccine or placebo injection. Sequencing used immunoSEQ multiplex PCR; TCRdb keeps in-frame clones, though not all of them. Here the sample spans about 410,000 clones, around 92% being singletons. The material was peripheral blood, obtained in a trial of Ad26.COV2.S vaccine versus placebo. Every receptor here comes from a person aged 18-60 years who received the Ad26.COV2.S COVID-19 vaccine or a placebo.

Written as DNA, the CDR3 is TGTGCCAGCAGCCCGGGACAGGGAGAGGAAAAACTGTTTTTT. Encoded protein: CASSPGQGEEKLFF. V usage is TRBV6-4 and J usage is TRBJ1-4, with 9 bases aligning to TRBD1. The CDR3 contains 14 residues. Germline values: CDR1 MRHNA, CDR2 SNTAGT. V lost 6 bases, J lost 8 bases, and 7 bases stayed unmatched.

The chain links TRBV28 to TRBJ1-6; TRBD1 agrees at 9 bases. Germline-derived CDR1 and CDR2 are MDHEN and SYDVKM. V trimming: 6 bases; J trimming: 8 bases; junction bases outside the gene matches: 5. This CDR3 region has 14 residues. CDR3 sequence: CASRADRGHSPLHF. The CDR3 nucleotides are TGTGCCAGCAGGGCGGACAGGGGACATTCACCCCTCCACTTT.

This clone was observed once. This rearrangement joins TRBV7-9 to TRBJ2-3; TRBD2 aligns across 10 bases. V shed 4 bases and J 3 bases; nucleotides not matched to a gene: 4. The CDR3 spans 15 residues. Germline CDR1 is SEHNR and CDR2 is FQNEAQ (reference sequence). The CDR3: CASSSSSGGTDTQYF. The CDR3 DNA sequence: TGTGCCAGCAGCTCCTCTAGCGGGGGTACAGATACGCAGTATTTT. The full variable domain, rest sourced from reference TRBV7-9 and TRBJ2-3, is DTGVSQNPRHKITKRGQNVTFRCDPISEHNRLYWYRQTLGQGPEFLTYFQNEAQLEKSRLLSDRFSAERPKGSFSTLEIQRTEQGDSAMYLCASSSSSGGTDTQYFGPGTRLTVL.

This clone was observed a single time. This chain joins TRBV7-8 and TRBJ1-1, with D possibly matching TRBD1 (5 bases). Germline V CDR1 and CDR2: SGHVS, FQNEAQ. Trimming stripped 3 bases from V and 8 bases from J, with 13 bases between. CDR3 size: 13 residues. CDR3 sequence reads: CASSFSSGGEAFF. The CDR3 DNA reads as TGTGCCAGCAGCTTTTCGTCCGGGGGAGAAGCTTTCTTT.

The rearrangement joins TRBV9 to TRBJ1-5; the D gene is possibly TRBD1 (6 bases). The CDR3 runs 15 residues. Germline-derived CDR1 and CDR2 are SGDLS and YYNGEE. The V gene lost 8 bases and the J gene lost 7 bases, with 22 bases spanning the gap. The CDR3 nucleotides read TGTGCCAGTAGTGAGGACAGCTTTGCCAGGCAGCCCCAGCATTTT. Its protein product is CASSEDSFARQPQHF.

This sequence joins TRBV3-1 (or the pseudogene TRBV3-2) and TRBJ2-3, with 8 bases matching TRBD2. The CDR3 totals 17 residues. J was trimmed by 2 bases and V by 1 base; bases with no gene match: 8. Germline V gives CDR1 LGHDT, CDR2 YNNKEL (reference sequence). This CDR3 is CASSQAALAGITDTQYF. The CDR3, as DNA: TGTGCCAGCAGCCAAGCCGCGCTAGCGGGTATCACAGATACGCAGTATTTT.

The gene calls are TRBV28 and TRBJ2-6; 7 nucleotides match TRBD1. Trimming cost V 4 bases and J 1 base; bases outside gene matches: 7. The CDR3 has 17 amino acids. Germline assignment: CDR1 MDHEN and CDR2 SYDVKM. CDR3 nucleotides: TGTGCCAGCAGTTCCCTCGCGACAGGGTCTGGGGCCAACGTCCTGACTTTC. As protein: CASSSLATGSGANVLTF.

The chain combines TRBV18 with TRBJ2-5; tentatively, D is TRBD1 (5 bases). The CDR3 has 14 amino acids. The V gene's germline CDR1 is KGHSH and CDR2 LQKENI. Trimming pared 5 bases from V and 4 bases from J, leaving 14 bases between. DNA of the CDR3: TGTGCCAGCTCATCTCTCCAGGGTCGAGAGACCCAGTACTTC. Amino acid sequence: CASSSLQGRETQYF. Complete variable domain (other parts from reference TRBV18 and TRBJ2-5): NAGVMQNPRHLVRRRGQEARLRCSPMKGHSHVYWYRQLPEEGLKFMVYLQKENIIDESGMPKERFSAEFPKEGPSILRIQQVVRGDSAAYFCASSSLQGRETQYFGPGTRLLVL.

V is TRBV5-1 and J is TRBJ2-5, with 16 bases lining up with TRBD2. The germline gives CDR1 SGHRS, CDR2 YFSETQ. The CDR3 sequence is 16 residues long. With 4 bases clipped from V and 2 bases from J, the junction kept 2 bases outside the gene matches. The CDR3 region has the DNA TGCGCCAGCAGCGCGGGACTAGCGGGGGGGCAAGAGACCCAGTACTTC. This translates into CASSAGLAGGQETQYF.

This chain connects TRBV7-2 to TRBJ1-2; D gene uncertain. This CDR3 comprises 14 residues. Germline V gene sequence: CDR1 SGHTA, CDR2 FQGNSA. V dropped 3 bases and J dropped 4 bases, with 12 bases sitting between them. DNA of the CDR3: TGTGCCAGCAGCTTTGATGGACGGACCTATGGCTACACCTTC. It specifies CASSFDGRTYGYTF.

V usage is TRBV23-1 and J usage is TRBJ2-6, with unresolved D. TRBV23-1 qualifies as an ORF whose function is uncertain. The CDR3 is made up of 16 amino acids. Trimming removed 0 bases at V and 0 bases at J, with 6 bases between. Here the CDR3 reads CASSQSEHSGANVLTF. The CDR3 bases are TGCGCCAGCAGTCAATCGGAGCACTCTGGGGCCAACGTCCTGACTTTC.

The chain combines TRBV10-3 with TRBJ2-3; the D is unclear. From germline, CDR1 is ENHRY and CDR2 SYGVKD. Trimming took off 0 bases at V and 5 bases at J, with 0 bases between the two ends. The CDR3 totals 11 residues. Here the CDR3 reads CAISESDTQYF. The CDR3, as DNA: TGTGCCATCAGTGAGTCAGATACGCAGTATTTT.

This sequence joins TRBV20-1 and TRBJ2-5; D call uncertain. The ends were cut back, 7 bases at V and 2 bases at J, with 5 bases in the middle. CDR3 length equals 10 residues. The germline V gene encodes CDR1 DFQATT and CDR2 SNEGSKA (reference sequence). The CDR3 here is CSVPQETQYF. The CDR3 coding sequence is TGCAGTGTCCCACAAGAGACCCAGTACTTC.

This sequence joins TRBV25-1 and TRBJ2-5, with 8 bases lining up with TRBD1. Germline lookup yields CDR1 MGHDK and CDR2 SYGVNS. V was pared by 1 base and J by 3 bases, with 4 bases of the junction left unmatched. The length of the CDR3 is 15 residues. The CDR3 nucleotides are TGTGCCAGCAGTGAATCGACGACAGGGGAAGAGACCCAGTACTTC. Residues: CASSESTTGEETQYF. Full variable domain (rest looked up from reference TRBV25-1 and TRBJ2-5): EADIYQTPRYLVIGTGKKITLECSQTMGHDKMYWYQQDPGMELHLIHYSYGVNSTEKGDLSSESTVSRIRTEHFPLTLESARPSHTSQYLCASSESTTGEETQYFGPGTRLLVL.

Remarks on this clone: Additional DNA sequences in this sample encode the identical CDR3. The genes are TRBV18 and TRBJ2-3; D remains ambiguous. Germline values: CDR1 KGHSH, CDR2 LQKENI. This CDR3 has 13 amino acids. V was shortened by 1 base and J by 2 bases, with 4 bases between the two germline ends. CDR3 sequence reads: CASSPRDTDTQYF. The CDR3 bases are TGTGCCAGCTCACCACGGGACACAGATACGCAGTATTTT.

The chain links TRBV6-5 to TRBJ1-1; possible D gene TRBD1, 6 bases. Germline-derived CDR1 and CDR2 are MNHEY and SVGAGI. V lost 3 bases and J lost 5, with 13 bases in between. The CDR3 runs 14 residues. CDR3 DNA: TGTGCCAGCAGTTATGTAGGGGGGGGAACTGAAGCTTTCTTT. Its translation: CASSYVGGGTEAFF.

This chain joins TRBV7-2 and TRBJ1-3, with D unclear. CDR3 size: 14 residues. Germline V gene data show CDR1 as SGHTA and CDR2 as FQGNSA. With 1 base removed from V and 4 bases from J, the gap between germline ends came to 8 bases. CDR3 loop: CASSLDRHGNTIYF. As DNA, the CDR3 is TGTGCCAGCAGCTTAGATAGACACGGAAACACCATATATTTT.

The J gene is TRBJ2-5, the V gene TRBV5-8; D remains unclear. From germline, CDR1 is SGHTS and CDR2 YDEGEE. This CDR3 has 12 residues. Trimming took off 5 bases at V and 5 bases at J, with 10 bases between the two ends. CDR3 DNA: TGTGCCAGCAGTAGGGTGAGGGAGACCCAGTACTTC. Protein sequence: CASSRVRETQYF.

The rearrangement uses TRBV2 and TRBJ2-7, with 10 bases identical to TRBD1. This CDR3 comprises 15 residues. V lost 7 bases to trimming and J lost 2 bases; unmatched junction nucleotides: 8. Germline V gene sequence: CDR1 SNHLY, CDR2 FYNNEI. CDR3 coding DNA: TGTGCCAGCACTCCGGGACAGGGGCGTACCTACGAGCAGTACTTC. Translation gives CASTPGQGRTYEQYF.

The genes are TRBV6-1 and TRBJ2-7, with a weak D call TRBD2 (5 bases). Germline assignment: CDR1 MNHNS and CDR2 SASEGT. V was clipped by 1 base and J by 4 bases, with 17 bases between them. This CDR3 is 16 amino acids long. CDR3 loop: CASSEGASSGMYEQYF. The CDR3 bases are TGTGCCAGCAGTGAAGGAGCCTCCTCGGGGATGTACGAGCAGTACTTC.

The chain is built from TRBV7-6 and TRBJ1-2; tentatively, D is TRBD1 (5 bases). V dropped 1 base and J dropped 4 bases, with 10 bases sitting between them. Germline V lookup: CDR1 SGHVS, CDR2 FNYEAQ. This CDR3 spans 14 amino acids. The CDR3 sequence: CASSLEQGGYGYTF. DNA for the CDR3: TGTGCCAGCAGCTTAGAGCAGGGTGGCTATGGCTACACCTTC.

The CDR3 nucleotides read TGTGCCAGCAGCGGATCGACAGCAAGAGACATTCAGTACTTC. This codes for CASSGSTARDIQYF. J is TRBJ2-4 and V is TRBV7-9, with a tentative D call TRBD1 (5 bases). Trimming took off 5 bases at V and 8 bases at J, with 16 bases between the two ends. From germline, CDR1 is SEHNR and CDR2 FQNEAQ (reference sequence). This CDR3 has 14 amino acids.

The rearrangement uses TRBV7-6 and TRBJ1-2, with 10 bases identical to TRBD1. The CDR3 contains 13 residues. Germline V gives CDR1 SGHVS, CDR2 FNYEAQ. Losses at the gene ends were 5 bases for V and 5 bases for J; bases not matched to a gene: 2. CDR3 residues: CASSQDRGYGYTF. The CDR3 DNA is TGTGCCAGCAGCCAGGACAGGGGGTATGGCTACACCTTC.

This chain links TRBV6-2 or TRBV6-3 with TRBJ2-5; D gene ambiguous. Germline CDR1 MNHEY, CDR2 SVGEGT. The CDR3 loop spans 15 amino acids. The V end was cut by 0 bases, the J end by 4 bases, with 12 bases between. As DNA, the CDR3 is TGTGCCAGCAGTTACTCGAATATAGCCAGAGAGACCCAGTACTTC. Its protein is CASSYSNIARETQYF.

This chain joins TRBV28 and TRBJ2-2; unclear D gene. V lost 2 bases, J lost 1 base, and 5 bases lay in between. The V gene's germline CDR1 is MDHEN and CDR2 SYDVKM. This CDR3 comprises 14 residues. CDR3 in DNA: TGTGCCAGCAGTTTACGTGGGAACACCGGGGAGCTGTTTTTT. Encoded protein: CASSLRGNTGELFF.